The text below deals with one T cell receptor (beta chain). Its antigen is still unknown. The data were taken from a study of radiation and T cells in renal cell carcinoma. The protocol was immunoSEQ multiplex PCR, while the TCRdb copy is restricted to in-frame clones and leaves out a portion. The table lists about 140,000 clones, 75% to 90% of them singletons. The V gene's germline CDR1 is SEHNR and CDR2 FQNEAQ (reference sequence). V gave up 1 base and J gave up 0 bases, with 10 bases separating them. The CDR3 sequence is 15 residues long. The sample's time point: blood 4 weeks post-SBRT, at nephrectomy. Documented treatment: 15 Gy SBRT to primary tumor, nephrectomy 4 weeks later. Nephrectomy followed 15 Gy stereotactic body radiation by 4 weeks. The tumor was a clear cell renal cell carcinoma. Study outcomes and limitations: No pretreatment tumor biopsies were available for baseline clonotypes. From baseline, blood top tumor clonotypes peaked at 2 weeks post-radiation.

The rearrangement joins TRBV7-9 to TRBJ2-7; no clear D. This receptor was taken from a woman aged 45-60 years with renal cell carcinoma. Material: blood, obtained from a patient whose treatment included radiotherapy and nephrectomy. The CDR3 coding sequence is TGTGCCAGCAGCTTAGTGAAAGGAGACTCCTACGAGCAGTACTTC. It yields the protein CASSLVKGDSYEQYF.